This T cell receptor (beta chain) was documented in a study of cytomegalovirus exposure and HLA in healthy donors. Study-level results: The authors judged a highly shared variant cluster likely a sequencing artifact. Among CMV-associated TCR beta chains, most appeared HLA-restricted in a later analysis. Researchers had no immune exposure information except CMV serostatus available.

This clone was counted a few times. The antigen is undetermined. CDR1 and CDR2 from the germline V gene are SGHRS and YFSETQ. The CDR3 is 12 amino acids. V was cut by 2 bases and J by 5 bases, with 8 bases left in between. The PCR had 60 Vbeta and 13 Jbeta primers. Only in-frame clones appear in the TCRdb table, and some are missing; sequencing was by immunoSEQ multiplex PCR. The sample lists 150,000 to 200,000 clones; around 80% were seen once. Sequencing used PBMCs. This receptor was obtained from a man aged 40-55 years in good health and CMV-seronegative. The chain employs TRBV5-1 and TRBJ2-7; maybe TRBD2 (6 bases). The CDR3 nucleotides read TGCGCCAGCAGCTTTGGGGGGAACGAGCAGTACTTC. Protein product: CASSFGGNEQYF. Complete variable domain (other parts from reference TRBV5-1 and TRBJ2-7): KAGVTQTPRYLIKTRGQQVTLSCSPISGHRSVSWYQQTPGQGLQFLFEYFSETQRNKGNFPGRFSGRQFSNSRSEMNVSTLELGDSALYLCASSFGGNEQYFGPGTRLTVT.